One sample yielded the 28 T cell receptor beta chains listed below, sequenced in a study of vaccination and CD4 T cells after COVID-19. Their recognized antigens are unknown. Described treatment: roughly 10-day PBMC culture with coronavirus spike peptide pools or control peptides (ViraFEST assay). Scientists ran DNA taken from cultured CD4+ T cells through the Oncomine TCR Beta short-read assay for sequencing. One entry per CDR3 protein, called by TCRdb with MiXCR from the PCR reads. The sample consists of fewer than 7,500 distinct CDR3 sequences, roughly 18% of them appearing once. The sequencing input was CD4+ T cells from blood, cultured in vitro. The receptor source for this set is a human donor who had recovered from COVID-19.

V gene TRBV12-3 or TRBV12-4 combines with J gene TRBJ1-1; no firm D call. The CDR3 is made up of 13 amino acids. Trimming stripped 2 bases from V and 0 bases from J, with 4 bases between. In nucleotides, the CDR3 is TGTGCCAGCAGTTTATTGATGAACACTGAAGCTTTCTTT. The encoded protein is CASSLLMNTEAFF.

This rearrangement joins TRBV10-2 to TRBJ1-4; 8 bases map to TRBD1. The V gene end was trimmed by 2 bases and the J gene end by 0 bases; junction bases not matched to a gene: 2. The CDR3 covers 16 residues. Germline V gene data show CDR1 as WSHSY and CDR2 as SAAADI. The CDR3 DNA reads TGCGCCAGCAGTGAGCCGGGACAGGCAACTAATGAAAAACTGTTTTTT. Translated, it gives CASSEPGQATNEKLFF.

V and J are TRBV4-1 and TRBJ2-3, with D unresolved. CDR1 and CDR2 (germline): MGHRA, YSYEKL. V was trimmed by 0 bases and J by 6 bases, leaving 7 bases between them. The CDR3 loop spans 13 amino acids. CDR3 amino acids: CASSQDSEDTQYF. In DNA, the CDR3 is TGCGCCAGCAGCCAAGATTCGGAGGATACGCAGTATTTT.

This clonotype came up a few times. The J gene is TRBJ1-2, the V gene TRBV28; the D gene is possibly TRBD1 (5 bases). The CDR3 has 13 residues. The germline V and J ends were trimmed by 7 bases and 8 bases, with 17 bases remaining between them. The germline gives CDR1 MDHEN, CDR2 SYDVKM. The CDR3 loop is CASKQGGTRGYTF. In DNA, the CDR3 is TGTGCCAGCAAGCAGGGAGGGACCAGGGGCTACACCTTC.

The table lists this clonotype with a few counts. The V call is TRBV30, the J call TRBJ1-2; tentatively, D is TRBD1 (5 bases). The CDR3 length is 12 residues. The germline CDR1 and CDR2 sequences are GTSNPN and SVGIG (reference sequence). The ends were cut back, 7 bases at V and 6 bases at J, with 15 bases in the middle. In DNA, the CDR3 is TGTGCCTCTTCTCGGGGACTTCATGGCTACACCTTC. Translating it yields CASSRGLHGYTF.

This chain connects TRBV5-5 to TRBJ2-1; TRBD2 aligns across 15 bases. This CDR3 has 18 amino acids. The ends lost 3 bases at V and 4 bases at J; junction bases unmatched: 8. Germline V lookup: CDR1 SGHKS, CDR2 YYEKEE (reference sequence). The DNA for the CDR3 is TGTGCCAGCAGCTACTATGGGACTAGCGGGGGGCAATACAATGAGCAGTTCTTC. Translated: CASSYYGTSGGQYNEQFF.

This clonotype qualifies as medium-sized. This rearrangement joins TRBV20-1 to TRBJ1-2, with D perhaps TRBD1 (5 bases). The germline V gene has CDR1 DFQATT and CDR2 SNEGSKA (reference sequence). V shed 5 bases and J shed 8 bases, with 15 bases lying between them. This CDR3 has 12 amino acids. CDR3 protein: CSALPGKGGYTF. Written as DNA, the CDR3 is TGCAGTGCTTTACCAGGGAAAGGCGGCTACACCTTC.

A few counts support this clonotype. V usage is TRBV7-9 and J usage is TRBJ2-3; D ambiguous. CDR3 size: 17 residues. V lost 7 bases to trimming and J lost 0 bases, with 20 bases between them. Per germline, CDR1 SEHNR and CDR2 FQNEAQ (reference sequence). This CDR3 is CASTLSYVQPSTDTQYF. Written as DNA, the CDR3 is TGTGCCAGCACCCTCAGCTATGTCCAGCCTAGCACAGATACGCAGTATTTT.

This clonotype was detected once. V is TRBV5-4 and J is TRBJ2-3; 15 positions match TRBD2. Germline CDR1 and CDR2: SGHNT and YYREEE (reference sequence). J lost 4 bases, V lost 4 bases, and 4 bases had no gene match. The CDR3 length is 16 residues. CDR3 amino acids: CASSIRTSGGADTQYF. As DNA, the CDR3 is TGTGCCAGCAGCATTCGGACTAGCGGGGGGGCAGATACGCAGTATTTT.

CDR3 nucleotides: TGTGCCAGCAGTGCCCCAGGGGTCGGCAATGAGCAGTTCTTC. Protein sequence: CASSAPGVGNEQFF. The chain carries TRBV2 and TRBJ2-1; possibly TRBD1 for D (6 bases). The CDR3 extends over 14 amino acids. Germline CDR1 SNHLY, CDR2 FYNNEI. Trimming shortened V by 4 bases and J by 6 bases, and 13 bases separated the two germline ends.

The chain carries TRBV20-1 and TRBJ2-5; TRBD1 matches 7 bases. The germline V gene encodes CDR1 DFQATT and CDR2 SNEGSKA (reference sequence). The V and J ends lost 3 bases and 4 bases, in that order; junction bases with no gene match: 11. The CDR3 spans 15 residues. The CDR3 here is CSASGEGAPGETQYF. CDR3 nucleotides: TGCAGTGCTAGCGGCGAGGGGGCCCCGGGAGAGACCCAGTACTTC.

The J gene is TRBJ1-5, the V gene TRBV2, with D maybe TRBD1 (6 bases). Deletions cut 5 bases from V and 7 bases from J, with 12 bases between. Germline V gives CDR1 SNHLY, CDR2 FYNNEI. The CDR3 contains 13 residues. The CDR3 DNA reads as TGTGCCAGCAGTTGGGACAATTTCCAGCCCCAGCATTTT. Translating gives CASSWDNFQPQHF.

This clonotype was seen only a few times. This chain links TRBV7-3 with TRBJ2-3; D call uncertain. The CDR3 length is 14 residues. The germline gives CDR1 SGHTA, CDR2 FQGTGA. V was cut by 2 bases and J by 4 bases, with 10 bases left in between. The CDR3 sequence: CASSLVGLADTQYF. The CDR3 DNA reads TGTGCCAGCAGCTTAGTGGGGTTGGCAGATACGCAGTATTTT.

V gene TRBV10-1 combines with J gene TRBJ2-1; 14 bases match TRBD2. CDR1 is WNHNN, CDR2 SYGVQD, per germline (reference sequence). J lost 8 bases, V lost 11 bases, and 11 bases had no gene match. There are 15 residues in the CDR3. CDR3 sequence: CAGRATSGRVDEQFF. The CDR3, as DNA: TGCGCCGGCCGGGCGACTAGCGGGAGGGTCGATGAGCAGTTCTTC.

This clonotype was observed a few times. This chain links TRBV6-1 with TRBJ2-3; perhaps TRBD1 as D (6 bases). Trimming left V 9 bases short and J 4 bases short, with 14 bases between. This CDR3 contains 13 residues. The germline gives CDR1 MNHNS, CDR2 SASEGT. CDR3 DNA: TGTGCCAGTAGAAGACAGGCGGCAGATACGCAGTATTTT. Translated, it gives CASRRQAADTQYF.

This clonotype was observed a handful of times. J is TRBJ2-7 and V is TRBV28; TRBD2 agrees at 11 bases. J was trimmed by 11 bases and V by 3 bases; bases with no gene match: 12. Germline CDR1 is MDHEN and CDR2 is SYDVKM. CDR3 length equals 15 residues. The CDR3 loop is CASSFASGRSVVKYF. The CDR3 DNA sequence: TGTGCCAGCAGTTTCGCTAGCGGGAGGTCGGTTGTAAAGTACTTC.

The V call is TRBV20-1, the J call TRBJ2-1; D not certain. Trimming stripped 0 bases from V and 6 bases from J, with 12 bases between. Germline CDR1 is DFQATT and CDR2 is SNEGSKA (reference sequence). This CDR3 has 14 amino acids. In DNA, the CDR3 is TGCAGTGCTAGAGATAACCCCTGGGGCAATGAGCAGTTCTTC. Protein sequence: CSARDNPWGNEQFF.

Here the CDR3 reads CASSVGTSGTDTQYF. CDR3 coding DNA: TGTGCCAGCAGTGTGGGGACTAGCGGCACAGATACGCAGTATTTT. The chain recombines TRBV6-4 with TRBJ2-3, with 10 bases aligning to TRBD2. The CDR3 loop spans 15 amino acids. The germline V gene encodes CDR1 MRHNA and CDR2 SNTAGT. The ends lost 4 bases at V and 1 base at J; junction bases unmatched: 2.

The V call is TRBV30, the J call TRBJ1-5; D gene ambiguous. V lost 2 bases to trimming and J lost 10 bases, with 15 bases between them. The CDR3 sequence is 13 residues long. Per the germline V gene, CDR1 is GTSNPN and CDR2 is SVGIG (reference sequence). The CDR3 loop is CAWSTGVIEPQHF. In DNA form, the CDR3 reads TGTGCCTGGAGTACCGGGGTCATAGAACCCCAGCATTTT.

This clonotype came up a few times. The chain employs TRBV6-5 and TRBJ2-2, with TRBD2 identical over 8 bases. The J segment lost 7 bases and the V segment lost 2 bases, leaving 9 bases of the junction unmatched. The CDR3 consists of 16 residues. Germline loops: CDR1 MNHEY, CDR2 SVGAGI. The CDR3 protein is CASSYISGSTGGELFF. The DNA of the CDR3 is TGTGCCAGCAGTTACATAAGCGGGAGTACGGGCGGGGAGCTGTTTTTT.

This clonotype was seen more than once but under ten times. The V call is TRBV7-2, the J call TRBJ1-1, with 8 nucleotides matching TRBD1. Germline V gene data show CDR1 as SGHTA and CDR2 as FQGNSA. The CDR3 spans 13 residues. V shed 5 bases, J shed 4 bases, and the junction held 3 bases outside the gene matches. The CDR3 nucleotides read TGTGCCAGCAGCGACAGGGGACCCACTGAAGCTTTCTTT. Protein sequence: CASSDRGPTEAFF.

This clonotype was seen only a few times. This chain uses TRBV2 with TRBJ2-1; TRBD2 matches 15 bases. V was clipped by 6 bases and J by 8 bases; unmatched bases: 8. The CDR3 sequence is 16 residues long. CDR1 SNHLY and CDR2 FYNNEI come from the germline V gene. CDR3 bases: TGTGCCAGCAGGGTTGGGACTAGCGGGAGGATTGATGAGCAGTTCTTC. Protein: CASRVGTSGRIDEQFF. Full variable domain (outside the CDR3, taken from reference TRBV2 and TRBJ2-1): EPEVTQTPSHQVTQMGQEVILRCVPISNHLYFYWYRQILGQKVEFLVSFYNNEISEKSEIFDDQFSVERPDGSNFTLKIRSTKLEDSAMYFCASRVGTSGRIDEQFFGPGTRLTVL.

This clonotype came up a few times. V is TRBV20-1 and J is TRBJ2-1; D gene unclear. Germline V gene data show CDR1 as DFQATT and CDR2 as SNEGSKA (reference sequence). The CDR3 extends over 13 amino acids. The ends were cut back, 3 bases at V and 8 bases at J, with 14 bases in the middle. The CDR3 nucleotides read TGCAGTGCTAGTTTGCGGTCGTCTCATGAGCAGTTCTTC. It yields the protein CSASLRSSHEQFF.

This clonotype was found once. The rearrangement joins TRBV4-3 to TRBJ2-7; 7 bases line up with TRBD1. With 0 bases clipped from V and 2 bases from J, the junction kept 10 bases outside the gene matches. The germline V gene encodes CDR1 LGHNA and CDR2 YSLEER. The CDR3 extends over 17 amino acids. The CDR3 sequence is CASSQDQGSQGAYEQYF. CDR3 sequence (DNA): TGCGCCAGCAGCCAAGATCAAGGCTCTCAGGGGGCCTACGAGCAGTACTTC.

Judged by abundance, this clonotype is medium-sized. CDR3 sequence reads: CASSKALYGPRMNTEAFF. CDR3 in DNA: TGTGCCAGCAGCAAAGCGCTTTACGGGCCAAGGATGAACACTGAAGCTTTCTTT. V usage is TRBV21-1 and J usage is TRBJ1-1. TRBV21-1 is a pseudogene segment. The CDR3 length is 18 residues.

This clonotype counts as medium-sized. This chain joins TRBV27 and TRBJ1-2, with D possibly matching TRBD1 (6 bases). With 5 bases removed from V and 5 bases from J, the gap between germline ends came to 9 bases. The CDR3 has 12 amino acids. Germline loops: CDR1 MNHEY, CDR2 SMNVEV (reference sequence). For the CDR3, the DNA is TGTGCCAGCAGTCTAAGGGGGTATGGCTACACCTTC. It encodes CASSLRGYGYTF.

The chain uses TRBV5-1 and TRBJ1-1, with D uncertain. Germline V gene lookup returns CDR1 SGHRS and CDR2 YFSETQ. Trimming shortened V by 5 bases and J by 2 bases, and 10 bases separated the two germline ends. The CDR3 is made up of 13 amino acids. The CDR3 bases are TGCGCCAGCAGTAGGCAACTAAACACTGAAGCTTTCTTT. This sequence encodes CASSRQLNTEAFF.

This chain connects TRBV20-1 to TRBJ2-7; 7 positions match TRBD1. Germline assignment: CDR1 DFQATT and CDR2 SNEGSKA (reference sequence). The junction had 9 bases not matched to a gene; V was cut back by 3 bases and J by 4 bases. The CDR3 is 14 amino acids. The CDR3: CSASVGGYSYEQYF. The CDR3 DNA reads as TGCAGTGCTAGTGTAGGGGGCTATTCGTACGAGCAGTACTTC.